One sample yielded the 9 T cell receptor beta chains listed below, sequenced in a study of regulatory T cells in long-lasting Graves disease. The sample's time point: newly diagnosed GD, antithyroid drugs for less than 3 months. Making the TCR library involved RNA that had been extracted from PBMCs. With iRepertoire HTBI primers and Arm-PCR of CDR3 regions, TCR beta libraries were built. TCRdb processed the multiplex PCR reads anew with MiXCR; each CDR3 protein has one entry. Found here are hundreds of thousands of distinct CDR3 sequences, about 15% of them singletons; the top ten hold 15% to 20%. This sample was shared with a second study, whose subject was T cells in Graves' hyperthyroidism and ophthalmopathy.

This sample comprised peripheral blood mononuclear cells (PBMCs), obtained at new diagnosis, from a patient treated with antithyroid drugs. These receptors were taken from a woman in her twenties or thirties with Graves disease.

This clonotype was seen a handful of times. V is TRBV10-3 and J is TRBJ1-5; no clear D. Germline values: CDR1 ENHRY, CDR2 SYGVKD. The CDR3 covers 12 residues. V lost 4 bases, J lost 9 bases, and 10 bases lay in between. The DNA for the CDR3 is TGTGCCATCAGTGCCTCGGGAGGGCCCCAGCATTTT. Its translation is CAISASGGPQHF.

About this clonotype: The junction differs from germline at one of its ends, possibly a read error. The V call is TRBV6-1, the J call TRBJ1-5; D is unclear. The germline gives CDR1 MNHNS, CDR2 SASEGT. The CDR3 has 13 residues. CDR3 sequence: CASRLYKNRPQHF. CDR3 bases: TGTGCCAGCAGGCTCTACAAGAATCGGCCCCAGCATTTT.

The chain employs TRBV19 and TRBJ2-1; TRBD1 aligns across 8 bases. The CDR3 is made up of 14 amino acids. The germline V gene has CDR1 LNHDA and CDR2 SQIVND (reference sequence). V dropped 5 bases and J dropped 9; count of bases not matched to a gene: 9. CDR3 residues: CASSRGRGPGEQFF. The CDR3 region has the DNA TGTGCCAGTAGTCGAGGCAGGGGGCCTGGTGAGCAGTTCTTC.

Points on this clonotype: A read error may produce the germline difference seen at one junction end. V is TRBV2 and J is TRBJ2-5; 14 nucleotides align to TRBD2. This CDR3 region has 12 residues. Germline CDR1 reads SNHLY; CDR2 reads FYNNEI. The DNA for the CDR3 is TGTGCCAGCAGCCAGGGACTAGCGGGAGAGAACTTC. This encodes CASSQGLAGENF.

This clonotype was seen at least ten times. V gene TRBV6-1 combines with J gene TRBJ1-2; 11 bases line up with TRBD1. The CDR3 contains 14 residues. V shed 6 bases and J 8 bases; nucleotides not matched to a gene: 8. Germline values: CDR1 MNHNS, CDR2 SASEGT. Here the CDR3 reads CASSLDRGRSGYTF. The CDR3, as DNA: TGTGCCAGCAGCCTGGACAGGGGGCGATCGGGCTACACCTTC.

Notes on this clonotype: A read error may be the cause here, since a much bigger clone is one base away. DNA of the CDR3: TGTACCAGCAGCCTAGGCCGGGGAGTGCAGTTCTTC. Protein sequence: CTSSLGRGVQFF. The V call is TRBV3-1, the J call TRBJ2-1; D perhaps matches TRBD2 (5 bases). From germline, CDR1 is LGHDT and CDR2 YNNKEL (reference sequence). This CDR3 has 12 residues.

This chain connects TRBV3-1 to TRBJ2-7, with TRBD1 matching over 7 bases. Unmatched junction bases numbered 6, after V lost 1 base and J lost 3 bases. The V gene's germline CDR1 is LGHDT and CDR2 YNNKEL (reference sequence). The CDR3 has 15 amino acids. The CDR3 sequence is CASSQAPGQYYEQYF. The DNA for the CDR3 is TGTGCCAGCAGCCAAGCGCCGGGACAGTACTACGAGCAGTACTTC.

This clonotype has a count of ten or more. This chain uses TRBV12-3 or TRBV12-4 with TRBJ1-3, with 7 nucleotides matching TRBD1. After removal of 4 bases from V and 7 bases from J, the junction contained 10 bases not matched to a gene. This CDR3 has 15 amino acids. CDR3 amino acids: CASSSETGRGNTIYF. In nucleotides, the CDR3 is TGTGCCAGCAGTTCAGAGACAGGGAGAGGTAACACCATATATTTT.

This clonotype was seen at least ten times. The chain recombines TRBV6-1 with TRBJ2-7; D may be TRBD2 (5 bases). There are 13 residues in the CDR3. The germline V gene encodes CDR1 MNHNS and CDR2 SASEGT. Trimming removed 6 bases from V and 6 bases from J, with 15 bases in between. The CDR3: CASRREGGGEQYF. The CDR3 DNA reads TGTGCCAGCAGGCGAGAGGGTGGCGGCGAGCAGTACTTC.